The subject of this entry is one T cell receptor (beta chain). Its antigen is unknown. TCRdb keeps only in-frame clones here, not all; method: immunoSEQ multiplex PCR. The sample has 300,000 or so clones, 70% to 90% seen once. These data come from a study of cytomegalovirus exposure and HLA in healthy donors. Study-wide results and caveats: The classifier, whose performance was assessed in both the original and validation cohorts, reportedly diagnosed cytomegalovirus status with high specificity and sensitivity.

This CDR3 spans 16 amino acids. V dropped 3 bases and J dropped 2 bases, with 13 bases sitting between them. The germline V gene has CDR1 SGHVS and CDR2 FQNEAQ. The V call is TRBV7-8, the J call TRBJ2-2, with unresolved D. Sequencing used PBMCs. The receptor's source is a man aged 30-40 years in good health and CMV-seronegative. The CDR3 is CASSFIAASNTGELFF. DNA for the CDR3: TGTGCCAGCAGCTTCATAGCAGCCAGCAACACCGGGGAGCTGTTTTTT.